The sample holds many counts of the clone carrying this T cell receptor (beta chain). The entry originates in a study of blood T cells in healthy people across ages. Between the trimmed V and J ends, which lost 6 bases and 2 bases, there was a span of 9 bases. The germline V gene has CDR1 SEHNR and CDR2 FQNEAQ (reference sequence). CDR3 length equals 13 residues. PCR was performed a second time for roughly 6 to 12 cycles using a sample-barcoded 5' primer and a J-beta primer mix. A single record per CDR3 protein comes from TCRdb applying MiXCR to the 5' RACE reads. The sample contains about 640,000 distinct CDR3 sequences, approximately 30% of which appear only once.

The sequencing input was blood. The origin of this receptor is a woman aged 80 or over in good health. The chain uses TRBV7-9 and TRBJ2-3; D might be TRBD2 (5 bases). The CDR3 DNA is TGTGCCAGCAGGAGGGATATCACAGATACGCAGTATTTT. This gives the protein CASRRDITDTQYF.